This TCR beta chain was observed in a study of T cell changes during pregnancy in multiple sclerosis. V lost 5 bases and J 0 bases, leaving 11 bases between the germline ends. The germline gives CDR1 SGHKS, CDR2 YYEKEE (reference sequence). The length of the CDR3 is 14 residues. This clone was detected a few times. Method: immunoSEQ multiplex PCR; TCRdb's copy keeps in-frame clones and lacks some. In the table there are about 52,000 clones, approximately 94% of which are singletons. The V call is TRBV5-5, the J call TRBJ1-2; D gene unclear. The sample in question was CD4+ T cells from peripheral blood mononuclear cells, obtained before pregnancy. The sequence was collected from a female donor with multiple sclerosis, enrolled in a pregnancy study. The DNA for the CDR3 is TGTGCCAGCAGACGGACTGACGCTAACTATGGCTACACCTTC. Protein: CASRRTDANYGYTF.